The 22 T cell receptor beta chains in this list originate from one sample, sequenced in a study of cytomegalovirus exposure and HLA in healthy donors (dated 2017 in TCRdb). Library preparation used the immunoSEQ multiplex PCR assay. The multiplex PCR relied on a mix of 60 forward primers for TCR Vbeta segments and 13 reverse primers for TCR Jbeta segments. What TCRdb holds here is the immuneACCESS table cut down to in-frame rearrangements. Part of the clones is not present; checked against another copy, under half of the missing clones reflect an unresolved V gene, and the others are unexplained. The sample contains about 160,000 clones, about four fifths of them found a single time. The ten largest clones represent 7% to 9.5% of the sample. Source material: PBMCs. The receptors were gathered from a male donor in good health and CMV-seropositive.

V is TRBV7-9 and J is TRBJ1-1, with 8 bases matching TRBD1. The length of the CDR3 is 14 residues. Germline V gives CDR1 SEHNR, CDR2 FQNEAQ (reference sequence). With V trimmed by 5 bases and J by 6 bases, 8 bases remained unmatched. CDR3: CASSPGQGRPEAFF. In DNA, the CDR3 is TGTGCCAGCAGCCCAGGACAGGGAAGGCCTGAAGCTTTCTTT.

CDR3 bases: TGCGCCAGCAGCCAAGCAGGAGGGGGCGAGTTTGAGCAGTACTTC. It yields the protein CASSQAGGGEFEQYF. The rearrangement joins TRBV4-3 to TRBJ2-7; TRBD1 is a possible D gene (7 bases). The CDR3 consists of 15 residues. Trimming shortened V by 1 base and J by 7 bases, and 17 bases separated the two germline ends. CDR1 and CDR2 from the germline V gene are LGHNA and YSLEER.

Written as DNA, the CDR3 is TGTGCCAGCAAGCACGGGTCTAGCGGGAGGGATGAGCAGTTCTTC. Its protein product is CASKHGSSGRDEQFF. The rearrangement uses TRBV19 and TRBJ2-1; 12 positions agree with TRBD2. The CDR3 covers 15 residues. Germline V CDR1 and CDR2: LNHDA, SQIVND (reference sequence). V trimming: 9 bases; J trimming: 8 bases; junction bases outside the gene matches: 11.

The chain combines TRBV29-1 with TRBJ1-1, with D perhaps matching TRBD1 (5 bases). V lost 4 bases to trimming and J lost 7 bases, with 16 bases between them. The CDR3 spans 13 residues. The germline gives CDR1 SQVTM, CDR2 ANQGSEA. CDR3 bases: TGCAGCGTTGTCAGACCTCTTCAGGGTGAAGCTTTCTTT. This gives the protein CSVVRPLQGEAFF.

This clone occurred a few times. V is TRBV7-2 and J is TRBJ2-1, with D possibly TRBD2 on 5 matching bases. V was trimmed by 5 bases and J by 3 bases, leaving 14 bases between them. In germline, CDR1 is SGHTA, CDR2 FQGNSA. This CDR3 is 15 amino acids long. CDR3 sequence: CASSPERSRYNEQFF. The CDR3 nucleotides are TGTGCCAGCAGCCCAGAGCGGAGTCGCTACAATGAGCAGTTCTTC.

The gene calls are TRBV11-2 and TRBJ1-4; a weak D match, TRBD1 (5 bases). Per the germline V gene, CDR1 is SGHAT and CDR2 is FQNNGV. CDR3 size: 15 residues. V shed 5 bases and J shed 8 bases, with 18 bases lying between them. Here the CDR3 reads CASSHWGQPQEKLFF. CDR3 bases: TGTGCCAGCAGCCACTGGGGCCAGCCACAAGAAAAACTGTTTTTT.

The chain combines TRBV5-4 with TRBJ2-1, with 12 bases matching TRBD2. Germline V gene sequence: CDR1 SGHNT, CDR2 YYREEE (reference sequence). Unmatched junction bases numbered 5, after V lost 5 bases and J lost 8 bases. The CDR3 is made up of 14 amino acids. The CDR3 loop is CASRTSGSWDEQFF. As DNA, the CDR3 is TGTGCCAGCAGGACTAGCGGGAGTTGGGATGAGCAGTTCTTC.

The rearrangement uses TRBV18 and TRBJ2-1; TRBD1 agrees at 8 bases. Trimming removed 1 base from V and 4 bases from J; junction bases left unmatched: 6. The CDR3 is made up of 16 amino acids. Germline V CDR1 and CDR2: KGHSH, LQKENI. CDR3 sequence reads: CASSPLRGTGYNEQFF. As DNA, the CDR3 is TGTGCCAGCTCACCACTTAGAGGGACAGGTTACAATGAGCAGTTCTTC.

The chain uses TRBV19 and TRBJ2-2; TRBD2 matches 8 bases. This CDR3 has 14 amino acids. Unmatched junction bases numbered 5, after V lost 7 bases and J lost 4 bases. In germline, CDR1 is LNHDA, CDR2 SQIVND (reference sequence). Written as DNA, the CDR3 is TGTGCCAGTAACCAGCGGGAGTCCACCGGGGAGCTGTTTTTT. It codes for CASNQRESTGELFF.

The chain combines TRBV18 with TRBJ2-1; 12 positions agree with TRBD2. The germline V gene encodes CDR1 KGHSH and CDR2 LQKENI. With 3 bases clipped from V and 7 bases from J, the junction kept 4 bases outside the gene matches. CDR3 size: 15 residues. The CDR3 region has the DNA TGTGCCAGCTCACCGACTAGCGGGAGTCGGAATGAGCAGTTCTTC. Translation: CASSPTSGSRNEQFF.

The genes are TRBV7-9 and TRBJ2-1; 10 nucleotides agree with TRBD2. Trimming cost V 4 bases and J 2 bases; bases outside gene matches: 2. CDR1 and CDR2 from the germline V gene are SEHNR and FQNEAQ (reference sequence). The CDR3 loop spans 15 amino acids. In nucleotides, the CDR3 is TGTGCCAGCAGCTCTAGCGGGAGCCCCTACAATGAGCAGTTCTTC. Amino acid sequence: CASSSSGSPYNEQFF. Using reference TRBV7-9 and TRBJ2-1 for the parts outside the CDR3, the full variable domain is DTGVSQNPRHKITKRGQNVTFRCDPISEHNRLYWYRQTLGQGPEFLTYFQNEAQLEKSRLLSDRFSAERPKGSFSTLEIQRTEQGDSAMYLCASSSSGSPYNEQFFGPGTRLTVL.

The CDR3: CASSSLDLFGTSKYTDTQYF. In DNA form, the CDR3 reads TGTGCCAGCAGTTCTCTAGACCTTTTTGGGACTAGCAAATACACAGATACGCAGTATTTT. The genes are TRBV28 and TRBJ2-3; 9 positions match TRBD2. Germline trimming cut 4 bases from V and 2 bases from J; bases unmatched to any gene: 19. The CDR3 is 20 amino acids. Germline CDR1 MDHEN, CDR2 SYDVKM.

J is TRBJ1-2 and V is TRBV27; perhaps TRBD1 as D (5 bases). V shed 6 bases and J shed 1 base, with 12 bases lying between them. The CDR3 is 14 residues long. The V gene's germline CDR1 is MNHEY and CDR2 SMNVEV (reference sequence). The CDR3 nucleotides are TGTGCCAGCAGCTTCCAGGGTCTTAACTATGGCTACACCTTC. Encoded protein: CASSFQGLNYGYTF.

For this clone: This same CDR3 is encoded by further DNA sequences in the sample. The genes are TRBV5-1 and TRBJ1-1; tentatively, D is TRBD1 (6 bases). V lost 8 bases and J 1 base, leaving 18 bases between the germline ends. The length of the CDR3 is 15 residues. Germline V gene sequence: CDR1 SGHRS, CDR2 YFSETQ. CDR3 sequence (DNA): TGCGCCAGTAGCCTATCGTTGACAGGGAACACTGAAGCTTTCTTT. This codes for CASSLSLTGNTEAFF. Based on the CDR3 plus reference TRBV5-1 and TRBJ1-1, the full variable domain is KAGVTQTPRYLIKTRGQQVTLSCSPISGHRSVSWYQQTPGQGLQFLFEYFSETQRNKGNFPGRFSGRQFSNSRSEMNVSTLELGDSALYLCASSLSLTGNTEAFFGQGTRLTVV.

The V and J genes are TRBV7-9 and TRBJ2-2; 9 positions match TRBD1. V gave up 5 bases and J gave up 6 bases; unmatched junction bases: 7. The CDR3 is 15 amino acids. In germline, CDR1 is SEHNR, CDR2 FQNEAQ (reference sequence). The CDR3 region has the DNA TGTGCCAGCAGCCCCCGGGACAGGGATCCCGGGGAGCTGTTTTTT. Protein sequence: CASSPRDRDPGELFF.

This clone has only one observation. The rearrangement uses TRBV19 and TRBJ2-5, with 9 bases aligning to TRBD2. In germline, CDR1 is LNHDA, CDR2 SQIVND (reference sequence). The CDR3 loop spans 14 amino acids. The junction had 0 bases not matched to a gene; V was cut back by 3 bases and J by 1 base. CDR3 nucleotides: TGTGCCAGTAGTATGACTAGCGGCCAAGAGACCCAGTACTTC. Residues: CASSMTSGQETQYF.

V usage is TRBV10-3 and J usage is TRBJ2-5; 9 bases line up with TRBD1. The end of the DNA aligns better with TRBJ2-7, so the J call may be wrong. The germline V gene has CDR1 ENHRY and CDR2 SYGVKD. The CDR3 length is 11 residues. CDR3 region: CALGQGYEQYF. For the CDR3, the DNA is TGTGCCTTGGGACAGGGCTACGAGCAGTACTTC.

The chain links TRBV28 to TRBJ2-7, with D tentatively TRBD2 (7 bases). V lost 7 bases and J 4 bases, leaving 23 bases between the germline ends. CDR1 is MDHEN, CDR2 SYDVKM, per germline. The CDR3 runs to 16 residues. CDR3 loop: CASNLGGARPRYEQYF. CDR3 in DNA: TGTGCCAGCAACCTAGGGGGGGCCCGACCTAGATACGAGCAGTACTTC.

The chain links TRBV7-2 to TRBJ1-5; a possible D gene is TRBD1 (6 bases). Trimming took off 3 bases at V and 8 bases at J, with 23 bases between the two ends. Germline V lookup: CDR1 SGHTA, CDR2 FQGNSA. The CDR3 runs 17 residues. As DNA, the CDR3 is TGTGCCAGCAGCTTGGGGTCGGTGTCAGGGGCCCCAAAGCCCCAGCATTTT. Translating gives CASSLGSVSGAPKPQHF.

This clone was recorded a few times. The genes are TRBV7-8 and TRBJ1-2; 7 bases line up with TRBD1. CDR1 and CDR2 (germline): SGHVS, FQNEAQ. Trimming took 5 bases from V and 4 from J; bases not matched to a gene: 7. The CDR3 has 14 amino acids. The CDR3 reads CASSTRQGGYGYTF. As DNA, the CDR3 is TGTGCCAGCAGCACCAGACAGGGAGGCTATGGCTACACCTTC. The whole variable domain, remainder taken from reference TRBV7-8 and TRBJ1-2, is GAGVSQSPRYKVAKRGQDVALRCDPISGHVSLFWYQQALGQGPEFLTYFQNEAQLDKSGLPSDRFFAERPEGSVSTLKIQRTQQEDSAVYLCASSTRQGGYGYTFGSGTRLTVV.

The chain's CDR3 is CASSAPGQGETQYF. For the CDR3, the DNA is TGTGCCAGCAGCGCGCCGGGACAGGGGGAGACCCAGTACTTC. This chain links TRBV5-6 with TRBJ2-5; 10 bases align to TRBD1. The germline V gene encodes CDR1 SGHDT and CDR2 YYEEEE. CDR3 length equals 14 residues. J gave up 5 bases and V 4 bases, and 5 bases lay outside the gene matches.

J is TRBJ2-6 and V is TRBV11-2, with D possibly being TRBD2 (6 bases). Looked up from germline, CDR1 is SGHAT and CDR2 is FQNNGV. The V end was cut by 7 bases, the J end by 0 bases, with 10 bases between. This CDR3 is 15 amino acids long. CDR3 amino acids: CASTLGGSGANVLTF. CDR3 in DNA: TGTGCCAGCACCCTGGGAGGCTCTGGGGCCAACGTCCTGACTTTC. The whole variable domain, filled in from reference TRBV11-2 and TRBJ2-6, reads EAGVAQSPRYKIIEKRQSVAFWCNPISGHATLYWYQQILGQGPKLLIQFQNNGVVDDSQLPKDRFSAERLKGVDSTLKIQPAKLEDSAVYLCASTLGGSGANVLTFGAGSRLTVL.